The 5 T cell receptor beta chains below come from one sample, sequenced in a study of cytomegalovirus exposure and HLA in healthy donors. The PCR made use of 60 Vbeta and 13 Jbeta primers. Generated by immunoSEQ multiplex PCR, the TCRdb table keeps only in-frame clones and is missing some. The sample holds approximately 89,000 clones, about 80% seen once. Sequenced: PBMCs. Every receptor here comes from a human donor in good health.

This chain uses TRBV7-3 with TRBJ2-5; 8 bases are a match to TRBD2. J lost 5 bases, V lost 4 bases, and 3 bases had no gene match. The CDR3 loop spans 13 amino acids. Germline-derived CDR1 and CDR2 are SGHTA and FQGTGA. The CDR3 loop is CASSWGGGETQYF. The CDR3 DNA sequence: TGTGCCAGCAGCTGGGGCGGGGGGGAGACCCAGTACTTC.

The chain has TRBV6-5 and TRBJ1-2; D is undetermined. The CDR3 spans 15 residues. Germline CDR1 MNHEY, CDR2 SVGAGI. V lost 5 bases and J 0 bases, leaving 13 bases between the germline ends. The CDR3 sequence: CASSRQSGANYGYTF. The DNA of the CDR3 is TGTGCCAGCAGTCGTCAAAGCGGGGCTAACTATGGCTACACCTTC.

This chain links TRBV6-6 with TRBJ1-1, with D maybe TRBD1 (6 bases). Trimming removed 6 bases from V and 10 bases from J, with 12 bases in between. Germline V lookup: CDR1 MNHNY, CDR2 SVGAGI (reference sequence). This CDR3 spans 11 amino acids. For the CDR3, the DNA is TGTGCCAGCAGCAAACAGGGTATAGCTTTCTTT. Protein: CASSKQGIAFF.

This rearrangement joins TRBV14 to TRBJ2-3; the D is unclear. This CDR3 spans 11 amino acids. V was trimmed by 2 bases and J by 7 bases, leaving 4 bases between them. From germline, CDR1 is SGHDN and CDR2 FVKESK. CDR3 bases: TGTGCCAGCAGCCAAACAAATACGCAGTATTTT. Translating it yields CASSQTNTQYF.

The chain carries TRBV7-2 and TRBJ1-2; maybe TRBD1 (6 bases). Germline assignment: CDR1 SGHTA and CDR2 FQGNSA. This CDR3 spans 13 amino acids. Trimming cost V 1 base and J 7 bases, with 10 bases left between them. This CDR3 reads CASSLVGAAGYTF. In DNA form, the CDR3 reads TGTGCCAGCAGCTTAGTGGGGGCGGCTGGCTACACCTTC.